Listed below are T cell receptor beta chains from one sample, sequenced in a study of T cell repertoires in cytomegalovirus infection. The antigens these receptors bind are not known. TCRdb recomputed calls from the reads with MiXCR, one row per CDR3 protein. This sample has approximately 910,000 distinct CDR3 sequences, with approximately 30% found just once. Sequenced material: cultured CD8+ T cells from PBMCs, taken from culture after CMV antigen stimulation. The receptors come from a human donor in good health (CMV status not recorded). Some clones in this sample may be carry-over from other donors' samples. CDR3s include the opening cysteine and the closing phenylalanine or tryptophan. A D gene is named only where the DNA matches it firmly. Size tells how often a clone was seen (once, few, many) or the class of an expanded clone, and some rows leave it out.

size: NA; D: NA; V: TRBV6-5; J: TRBJ1-2; DNA: TGTGCCAGCAGTTACGCATTGTCGGGTGATGGCTACACCTTC; CDR3: CASSYALSGDGYTF
size: many; D: NA; V: TRBV7-8; J: TRBJ1-5; DNA: TGTGCCAGCAGCTTAAGTTCGACAGCTTATAGCAATCAGCCCCAGCATTTT; CDR3: CASSLSSTAYSNQPQHF
size: many; D: TRBD1; V: TRBV7-6; J: TRBJ2-5; DNA: TGTGCCAGCAGCAGACCCGGGACAGGCACATCTCGGGGAGGCGAGACCCAGTACTTC; CDR3: CASSRPGTGTSRGGETQYF
size: many; D: TRBD2; V: TRBV5-1; J: TRBJ2-7; DNA: TGCGCCAGCAGCAATCGGACTAGCGTCTCCTACGAGCAGTACTTC; CDR3: CASSNRTSVSYEQYF
size: NA; D: NA; V: TRBV19; J: TRBJ2-2; DNA: TGTGCCAGTAGTATCCTAGCGATGGACACCGGGGAGCTGTTTTTT; CDR3: CASSILAMDTGELFF
size: NA; D: NA; V: TRBV27; J: TRBJ1-5; DNA: TGTGCCAGCAGTTTATCGACCGGGGGCAATCAGCCCCAGCATTTT; CDR3: CASSLSTGGNQPQHF
size: NA; D: TRBD1; V: TRBV28; J: TRBJ1-4; DNA: TGTGCCAGCAGTTTCAGTAGACAGGGGGCGCCGGCTAATGAAAAACTGTTTTTT; CDR3: CASSFSRQGAPANEKLFF
size: NA; D: TRBD1; V: TRBV28; J: TRBJ2-1; DNA: TGTGCCAGCAGTTCCGGGACAGCCAATGAGCAGTTCTTC; CDR3: CASSSGTANEQFF
size: few; D: TRBD1; V: TRBV4-1; J: TRBJ2-7; DNA: TGCGCCAGCAGCCAGTCGGGACAGGGACGCGAGCAGTACTTC; CDR3: CASSQSGQGREQYF
size: NA; D: NA; V: TRBV7-9; J: TRBJ2-2; DNA: TGTGCCAGCAGCCTAGGATCTCAAGGCGCCGGGGAGCTGTTTTTT; CDR3: CASSLGSQGAGELFF
size: few; D: TRBD1; V: TRBV12-3/TRBV12-4; J: TRBJ1-2; DNA: TGTGCCAGCAGTACAGGGGCCCATGGCTACACCTTC; CDR3: CASSTGAHGYTF
size: NA; D: TRBD1; V: TRBV27; J: TRBJ1-4; DNA: TGTGCCAGCAGTTTAATACAGGGGAATGAAAAACTGTTTTTT; CDR3: CASSLIQGNEKLFF
size: few; D: TRBD2; V: TRBV20-1; J: TRBJ2-7; DNA: TGCAGTGCTCTCCTATATCCGACAGCTGGACTAGGGGAGCAGTACTTC; CDR3: CSALLYPTAGLGEQYF
size: few; D: NA; V: TRBV6-1; J: TRBJ1-2; DNA: TGTGCCAGCAGTGGGCGGACGGAGGCTAACTATGGCTACACCTTC; CDR3: CASSGRTEANYGYTF
size: many; D: TRBD1; V: TRBV7-6; J: TRBJ2-1; DNA: TGTGCCAGCGGACAGGGTCCCTACAATGAGCAGTTCTTC; CDR3: CASGQGPYNEQFF
size: few; D: NA; V: TRBV7-9; J: TRBJ2-7; DNA: TGTGCCAGCAGCCCGGGACGGTACCCCTACGAGCAGTACTTC; CDR3: CASSPGRYPYEQYF
size: few; D: NA; V: TRBV27; J: TRBJ1-6; DNA: TGTGCCAGCAGTGACTCTAAGGTATCCTATAATTCACCCCTCCACTTT; CDR3: CASSDSKVSYNSPLHF
size: NA; D: NA; V: TRBV6-2/TRBV6-3; J: TRBJ1-2; DNA: TGTGCCAGCAGCATCTCGACAGGCCCAGCTAACTATGGCTACACCTTC; CDR3: CASSISTGPANYGYTF
size: NA; D: TRBD1; V: TRBV6-1; J: TRBJ1-3; DNA: TGTGCCAGCAGTGTATTGGACAGGGGCACCGGAAACACCATATATTTT; CDR3: CASSVLDRGTGNTIYF
size: few; D: TRBD1; V: TRBV12-5; J: TRBJ2-5; DNA: TGTGCTAGTGGTTTCTTAGGACAGGGACTTCAAGAGACCCAGTACTTC; CDR3: CASGFLGQGLQETQYF
size: NA; D: NA; V: TRBV15; J: TRBJ2-3; DNA: TGTGCCACCAGCTCCCTAGGGGGCACAGATACGCAGTATTTT; CDR3: CATSSLGGTDTQYF
size: few; D: NA; V: TRBV29-1; J: TRBJ1-2; DNA: TGCAGCGGGGGCCCGTCTACTATCTCCTTGTCGGGCTCGGGGGCCTATGGCTACACCTTC; CDR3: CSGGPSTISLSGSGAYGYTF
size: NA; D: NA; V: TRBV6-2/TRBV6-3; J: TRBJ1-3; DNA: TGTGCCAGCAGTATCAGGAGTTCTGGAAACACCATATATTTT; CDR3: CASSIRSSGNTIYF
size: NA; D: NA; V: TRBV9; J: TRBJ2-1; DNA: TGTGCCAGCAGTGAATACGCGACGAATGAGCAGTTCTTC; CDR3: CASSEYATNEQFF
size: NA; D: TRBD2; V: TRBV7-9; J: TRBJ2-3; DNA: TGTGCCAGCAGCGGCAGGACTAGCGGGGGTATCACAGATACGCAGTATTTT; CDR3: CASSGRTSGGITDTQYF
size: few; D: NA; V: TRBV12-3/TRBV12-4; J: TRBJ1-1; DNA: TGTGCCAGCAGTTTTATGTTGAACACTGAAGCTTTCTTT; CDR3: CASSFMLNTEAFF
size: NA; D: NA; V: TRBV14; J: TRBJ1-1; DNA: TGTGCCAGCAGCCAAGTACGCCTCCTGAACACTGAAGCTTTCTTT; CDR3: CASSQVRLLNTEAFF
size: NA; D: NA; V: TRBV7-9; J: TRBJ2-6; DNA: TGTGCCAGCAGCTTACCTTCGGCCGACTCTGGGGCCAACGTCCTGACTTTC; CDR3: CASSLPSADSGANVLTF
size: NA; D: NA; V: TRBV12-5; J: TRBJ1-1; DNA: TGTGCTAGTGGTTTAAGGGGGGGGAACACTGAAGCTTTCTTT; CDR3: CASGLRGGNTEAFF
size: few; D: TRBD1; V: TRBV4-3; J: TRBJ2-3; DNA: TGCGCCAGCAGCCCCAGACAGGGTAAAGATACGCAGTATTTT; CDR3: CASSPRQGKDTQYF
size: few; D: NA; V: TRBV2; J: TRBJ1-1; DNA: TGTGCCAGCAGTGAAGCTCCTACAGGAGACCCTGAAGCTTTCTTT; CDR3: CASSEAPTGDPEAFF